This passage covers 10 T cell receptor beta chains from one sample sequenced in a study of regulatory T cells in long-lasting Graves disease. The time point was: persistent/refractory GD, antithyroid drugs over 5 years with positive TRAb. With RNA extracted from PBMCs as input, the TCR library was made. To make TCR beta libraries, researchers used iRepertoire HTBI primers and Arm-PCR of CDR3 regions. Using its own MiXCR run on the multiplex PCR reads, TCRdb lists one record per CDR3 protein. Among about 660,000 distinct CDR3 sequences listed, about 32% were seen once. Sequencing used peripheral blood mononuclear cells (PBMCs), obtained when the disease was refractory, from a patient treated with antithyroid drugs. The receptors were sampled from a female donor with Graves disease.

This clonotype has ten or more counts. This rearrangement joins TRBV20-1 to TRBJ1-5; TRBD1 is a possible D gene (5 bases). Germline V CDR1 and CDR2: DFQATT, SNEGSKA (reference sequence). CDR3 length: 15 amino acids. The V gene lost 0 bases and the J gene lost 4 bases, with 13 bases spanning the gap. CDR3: CSARDLGPGNQPQHF. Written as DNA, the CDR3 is TGCAGTGCTAGAGATCTGGGCCCAGGGAATCAGCCCCAGCATTTT.

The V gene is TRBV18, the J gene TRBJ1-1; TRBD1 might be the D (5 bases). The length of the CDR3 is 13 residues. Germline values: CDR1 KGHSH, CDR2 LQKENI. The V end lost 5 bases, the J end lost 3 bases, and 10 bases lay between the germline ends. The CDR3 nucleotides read TGTGCCAGCTCATCGACAGAGTACACTGAAGCTTTCTTT. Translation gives CASSSTEYTEAFF.

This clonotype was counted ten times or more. CDR3 residues: CSARDIVAGYGYTF. CDR3 nucleotide sequence: TGCAGTGCTAGAGACATCGTGGCAGGCTATGGCTACACCTTC. The chain uses TRBV20-1 and TRBJ1-2; D is ambiguous. Germline V gene data show CDR1 as DFQATT and CDR2 as SNEGSKA (reference sequence). The CDR3 is 14 residues long. Trimming pared 0 bases from V and 4 bases from J, leaving 12 bases between.

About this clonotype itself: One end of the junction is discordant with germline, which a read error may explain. The CDR3 is CASSQVRATNTEAFF. As DNA, the CDR3 is TGCGCCAGCAGCCAAGTGAGGGCTACCAACACTGAAGCTTTCTTT. The gene calls are TRBV7-3 and TRBJ1-1; D unresolved. The CDR3 has 15 residues. Germline V gene data show CDR1 as SGHTA and CDR2 as FQGTGA.

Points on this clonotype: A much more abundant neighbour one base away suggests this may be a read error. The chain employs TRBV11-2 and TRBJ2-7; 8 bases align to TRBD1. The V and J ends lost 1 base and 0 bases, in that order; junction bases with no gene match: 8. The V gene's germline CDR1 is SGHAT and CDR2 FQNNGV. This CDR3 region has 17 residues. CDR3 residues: CASSLARAGGYSYEQYF. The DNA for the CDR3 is TGTGCCAGCAGCTTAGCTCGGGCAGGGGGCTACTCCTACGAGCAGTACTTC.

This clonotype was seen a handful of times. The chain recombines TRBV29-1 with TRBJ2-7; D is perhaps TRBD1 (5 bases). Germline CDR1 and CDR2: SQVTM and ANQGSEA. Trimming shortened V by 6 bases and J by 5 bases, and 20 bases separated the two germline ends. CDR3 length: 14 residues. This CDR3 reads CSVRKDPRAHEQYF. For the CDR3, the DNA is TGCAGCGTGAGAAAAGACCCCAGGGCCCACGAGCAGTACTTC.

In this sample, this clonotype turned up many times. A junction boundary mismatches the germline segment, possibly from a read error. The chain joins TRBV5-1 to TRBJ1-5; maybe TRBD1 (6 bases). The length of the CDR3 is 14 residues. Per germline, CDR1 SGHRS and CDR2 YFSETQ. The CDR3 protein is CASSLEGGRQPQHF. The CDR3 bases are TGTGCCAGCAGTTTAGAGGGGGGTCGACAGCCCCAGCATTTT.

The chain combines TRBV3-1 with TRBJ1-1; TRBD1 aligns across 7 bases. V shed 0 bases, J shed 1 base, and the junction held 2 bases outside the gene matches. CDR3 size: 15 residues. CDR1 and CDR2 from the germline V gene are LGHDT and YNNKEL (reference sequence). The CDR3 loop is CASSQEDRTNTEAFF. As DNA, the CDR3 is TGTGCCAGCAGCCAAGAGGACAGGACGAACACTGAAGCTTTCTTT.

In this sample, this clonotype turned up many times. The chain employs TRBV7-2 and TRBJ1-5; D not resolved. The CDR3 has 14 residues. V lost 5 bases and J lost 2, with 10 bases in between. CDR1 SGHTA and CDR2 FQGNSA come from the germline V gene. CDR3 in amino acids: CASSPGRGNQPQHF. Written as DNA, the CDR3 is TGTGCCAGCAGCCCCGGACGTGGCAATCAGCCCCAGCATTTT.

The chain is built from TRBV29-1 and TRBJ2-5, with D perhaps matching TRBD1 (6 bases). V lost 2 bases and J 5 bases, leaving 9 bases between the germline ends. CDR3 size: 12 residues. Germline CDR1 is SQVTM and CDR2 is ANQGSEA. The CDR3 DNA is TGCAGCGTTGAACGGACAGCTGAGACCCAGTACTTC. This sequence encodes CSVERTAETQYF.